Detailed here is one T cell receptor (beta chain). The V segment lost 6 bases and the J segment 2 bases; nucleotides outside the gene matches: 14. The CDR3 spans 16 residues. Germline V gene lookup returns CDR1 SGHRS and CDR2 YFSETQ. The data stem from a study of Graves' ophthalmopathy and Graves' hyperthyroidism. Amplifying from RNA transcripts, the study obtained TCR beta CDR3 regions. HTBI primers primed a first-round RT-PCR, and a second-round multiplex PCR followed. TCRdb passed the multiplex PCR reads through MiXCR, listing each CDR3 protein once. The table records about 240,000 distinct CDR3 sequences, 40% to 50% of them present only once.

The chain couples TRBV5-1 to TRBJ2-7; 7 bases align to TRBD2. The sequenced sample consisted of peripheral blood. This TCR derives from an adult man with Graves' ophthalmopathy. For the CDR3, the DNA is TGCGCCAGCACCCTCGACGGGGCTAGCGGAGCCTACGAGCAGTACTTC. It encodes CASTLDGASGAYEQYF. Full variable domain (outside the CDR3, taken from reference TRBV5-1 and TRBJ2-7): KAGVTQTPRYLIKTRGQQVTLSCSPISGHRSVSWYQQTPGQGLQFLFEYFSETQRNKGNFPGRFSGRQFSNSRSEMNVSTLELGDSALYLCASTLDGASGAYEQYFGPGTRLTVT.